The 32 T cell receptor beta chains listed next were all sequenced from one sample in a study of shared clonotypes between healthy human individuals. Measured with immunoSEQ multiplex PCR; TCRdb has only the in-frame clones, and not every one. This sample has millions of clones, with roughly 92% found just once. The specimen sequenced was naive CD4+ T cells sorted from blood. Subset denoted: CD45RA+ positively selected. The receptor set was obtained from a man aged 18 to 30 in good health.

This chain connects TRBV6-6 to TRBJ2-1, with D perhaps being TRBD1 or TRBD2 (5 bases each). The V gene lost 7 bases and the J gene lost 8 bases, with 21 bases spanning the gap. The length of the CDR3 is 15 residues. Germline lookup yields CDR1 MNHNY and CDR2 SVGAGI (reference sequence). CDR3 residues: CASTSRDAKIDEQFF. CDR3 in DNA: TGTGCCAGCACCTCCCGGGACGCCAAGATTGATGAGCAGTTCTTC.

This chain joins TRBV7-9 and TRBJ2-7; 7 bases match TRBD1. The CDR3 has 15 residues. Trimming removed 1 base from V and 4 bases from J; junction bases left unmatched: 7. CDR1 SEHNR and CDR2 FQNEAQ come from the germline V gene (reference sequence). DNA of the CDR3: TGTGCCAGCAGCTTAGACAGGGGTGTGGGGTACGAGCAGTACTTC. Translating it yields CASSLDRGVGYEQYF.

The chain combines TRBV30 with TRBJ2-3; 9 bases match TRBD2. In germline, CDR1 is GTSNPN, CDR2 SVGIG (reference sequence). CDR3 length: 12 residues. The CDR3 nucleotides are TGTGCATTAGCGGGAGCGACAGATACGCAGTATTTT. Translation gives CALAGATDTQYF.

The chain carries TRBV4-3 and TRBJ2-3; 10 bases map to TRBD2. The germline gives CDR1 LGHNA, CDR2 YSLEER. This CDR3 has 19 residues. The V segment lost 4 bases and the J segment 0 bases; nucleotides outside the gene matches: 13. The CDR3 region has the DNA TGCGCCAGCAGCCCAGGGCTAGCGGGAGTTTCCTCTAGCACAGATACGCAGTATTTT. As protein: CASSPGLAGVSSSTDTQYF.

The V and J genes are TRBV12-5 and TRBJ1-3; no definite D call. Germline CDR1 and CDR2: LGHNT and FRNRAP. V was cut by 6 bases and J by 4 bases, with 16 bases left in between. The CDR3 length is 15 residues. Written as DNA, the CDR3 is TGTGCTAGTGGCCCCGCGGCGCTAGCCGGAAACACCATATATTTT. It is translated as CASGPAALAGNTIYF.

The genes are TRBV29-1 and TRBJ2-2; 8 bases are a match to TRBD1. Germline loops: CDR1 SQVTM, CDR2 ANQGSEA. This CDR3 has 13 residues. V was pared by 6 bases and J by 6 bases, with 6 bases of the junction left unmatched. The CDR3 here is CSVRDRTSGELFF. The CDR3 nucleotides read TGCAGCGTGCGGGACAGGACCTCCGGGGAGCTGTTTTTT.

The chain combines TRBV7-2 with TRBJ2-7; D tentatively reads TRBD1 or TRBD2 (5 bases each). The ends were cut back, 4 bases at V and 6 bases at J, with 22 bases in the middle. The length of the CDR3 is 16 residues. The germline V gene has CDR1 SGHTA and CDR2 FQGNSA. The CDR3 here is CASSYITLGDRGEQYF. DNA for the CDR3: TGTGCCAGCAGCTATATAACTTTGGGGGATCGAGGCGAGCAGTACTTC.

The CDR3 loop is CASSESQAGGRNEQFF. CDR3 coding DNA: TGCGCCAGCAGTGAGAGTCAAGCGGGAGGGAGGAATGAGCAGTTCTTC. The V gene is TRBV10-1, the J gene TRBJ2-1, with 10 bases that match TRBD2. The length of the CDR3 is 16 residues. V trimming: 2 bases; J trimming: 7 bases; junction bases outside the gene matches: 8. Germline V lookup: CDR1 WNHNN, CDR2 SYGVQD (reference sequence).

The chain has TRBV27 and TRBJ2-7, with 8 nucleotides matching TRBD1. The CDR3 is 19 amino acids. Germline lookup yields CDR1 MNHEY and CDR2 SMNVEV (reference sequence). Trimming cost V 4 bases and J 3 bases; bases outside gene matches: 20. CDR3 nucleotides: TGTGCCAGCAGTTCCCGACACCCGACAGGGGTAGGGGTGGTCTACGAGCAGTACTTC. It yields the protein CASSSRHPTGVGVVYEQYF.

This chain connects TRBV5-1 to TRBJ2-7; D is unclear. Trimming removed 0 bases at V and 0 bases at J, with 13 bases between. Per the germline V gene, CDR1 is SGHRS and CDR2 is YFSETQ. This CDR3 is built from 16 residues. DNA of the CDR3: TGCGCCAGCAGCTTGGATGGCGGCAGGAGCTCCTACGAGCAGTACTTC. Translation gives CASSLDGGRSSYEQYF.

The rearrangement uses TRBV5-1 and TRBJ2-3; D gene ambiguous. From germline, CDR1 is SGHRS and CDR2 YFSETQ. This CDR3 has 15 amino acids. V was pared by 0 bases and J by 1 base, with 9 bases between. The CDR3 spells CASSLVRSGTDTQYF. The CDR3 DNA sequence: TGCGCCAGCAGCTTGGTTCGTAGTGGCACAGATACGCAGTATTTT.

The chain links TRBV7-2 to TRBJ1-5, with D perhaps TRBD1 (6 bases). Germline assignment: CDR1 SGHTA and CDR2 FQGNSA. V gave up 7 bases and J gave up 11 bases, with 21 bases separating them. The CDR3 extends over 14 amino acids. The CDR3 DNA reads TGTGCCAGCACCCGAGGCGGGACACCAAGCTCCCAGCATTTT. Translating it yields CASTRGGTPSSQHF.

V usage is TRBV2 and J usage is TRBJ2-5; no firm D call. The CDR3 sequence is 16 residues long. Germline lookup yields CDR1 SNHLY and CDR2 FYNNEI. V was pared by 2 bases and J by 4 bases, with 17 bases between. The CDR3 here is CASSEIGKPQTETQYF. DNA for the CDR3: TGTGCCAGCAGTGAAATTGGAAAGCCGCAGACAGAGACCCAGTACTTC.

This chain connects TRBV6-5 to TRBJ2-7; TRBD2 matches 7 bases. The V gene end was trimmed by 5 bases and the J gene end by 0 bases; junction bases not matched to a gene: 7. This CDR3 spans 15 amino acids. Germline V lookup: CDR1 MNHEY, CDR2 SVGAGI. In DNA form, the CDR3 reads TGTGCCAGCAGTCGGAGCGCGGGGGTCTCCTACGAGCAGTACTTC. Its protein product is CASSRSAGVSYEQYF.

The rearrangement uses TRBV9 and TRBJ2-1; the D call may be TRBD1 or TRBD2 (5 bases each). Deletions cut 0 bases from V and 7 bases from J, with 23 bases between. The CDR3 loop spans 18 amino acids. Looked up from germline, CDR1 is SGDLS and CDR2 is YYNGEE. The CDR3: CASSVVPFSPPGGNEQFF. DNA for the CDR3: TGTGCCAGCAGCGTAGTACCCTTTTCCCCGCCTGGGGGAAATGAGCAGTTCTTC.

This clone appeared once. The J gene is TRBJ2-7, the V gene TRBV23-1, with D perhaps TRBD1 or TRBD2 (6 bases each). TRBV23-1 counts as an open reading frame of uncertain function. The CDR3 extends over 17 amino acids. The germline V and J ends were trimmed by 1 base and 2 bases, with 18 bases remaining between them. The CDR3 nucleotides are TGCGCCAGCAGTCAATTCTCTACAGGGAGGAGACCCTACGAGCAGTACTTC. Its protein is CASSQFSTGRRPYEQYF.

The CDR3 DNA is TGTGCCGCCCTGAGGGGGCTTGGCACTGAAGCTTTCTTT. Translated, it gives CAALRGLGTEAFF. This sequence joins TRBV6-5 and TRBJ1-1; 7 bases are shared with TRBD1. Germline V gene sequence: CDR1 MNHEY, CDR2 SVGAGI. V shed 11 bases and J 4 bases; nucleotides not matched to a gene: 10. The length of the CDR3 is 13 residues.

This sequence joins TRBV5-3 and TRBJ2-7; no definite D call. TRBV5-3 is classed as an ORF, of uncertain function. The V and J ends lost 4 bases and 3 bases respectively, with 11 bases between them. This CDR3 region has 13 residues. The CDR3 DNA follows: TGTGCCAGAAGCCCTATGCGGCTCTACGAGCAGTACTTC. This codes for CARSPMRLYEQYF.

V gene TRBV7-2 combines with J gene TRBJ1-1; TRBD1 is a possible D gene (5 bases). This CDR3 has 14 amino acids. The germline V and J ends were trimmed by 7 bases and 1 base, with 13 bases remaining between them. Germline-derived CDR1 and CDR2 are SGHTA and FQGNSA. The CDR3 nucleotides are TGTGCCAGCACCTTTATTACAGGGAACACTGAAGCTTTCTTT. Translation: CASTFITGNTEAFF. The full variable domain, in which reference TRBV7-2 and TRBJ1-1 provide the parts outside the CDR3, is GAGVSQSPSNKVTEKGKDVELRCDPISGHTALYWYRQSLGQGLEFLIYFQGNSAPDKSGLPSDRFSAERTGGSVSTLTIQRTQQEDSAVYLCASTFITGNTEAFFGQGTRLTVV.

The V call is TRBV9, the J call TRBJ1-6; D possibly corresponds to TRBD1 (5 bases). The CDR3 sequence is 17 residues long. V lost 4 bases, J lost 4 bases, and 18 bases lay in between. The germline V gene has CDR1 SGDLS and CDR2 YYNGEE. CDR3 residues: CASSPRETVSYNSPLHF. The DNA for the CDR3 is TGTGCCAGCAGCCCCCGCGAGACAGTGTCTTATAATTCACCCCTCCACTTT.

The gene calls are TRBV28 and TRBJ1-5, with 8 bases matching TRBD1. The CDR3 totals 15 residues. Germline V gene lookup returns CDR1 MDHEN and CDR2 SYDVKM. J was trimmed by 1 base and V by 6 bases; bases with no gene match: 5. DNA of the CDR3: TGTGCCAGCAGGGCGGGACAGGAGAGCAATCAGCCCCAGCATTTT. It is translated as CASRAGQESNQPQHF.

A remark on this clone: The sample holds other DNA sequences that translate to the same CDR3. The chain combines TRBV5-1 with TRBJ2-3; TRBD1 or TRBD2 may be the D gene (5 bases each). V lost 0 bases and J 2 bases, leaving 7 bases between the germline ends. The CDR3 covers 14 residues. Per the germline V gene, CDR1 is SGHRS and CDR2 is YFSETQ. In DNA, the CDR3 is TGCGCCAGCAGCTTGGGGGGACCCACAGATACGCAGTATTTT. Its translation is CASSLGGPTDTQYF. Complete variable domain (other parts from reference TRBV5-1 and TRBJ2-3): KAGVTQTPRYLIKTRGQQVTLSCSPISGHRSVSWYQQTPGQGLQFLFEYFSETQRNKGNFPGRFSGRQFSNSRSEMNVSTLELGDSALYLCASSLGGPTDTQYFGPGTRLTVL.

V gene TRBV5-1 combines with J gene TRBJ2-1; TRBD2 agrees at 7 bases. Germline loops: CDR1 SGHRS, CDR2 YFSETQ. The junction had 6 bases not matched to a gene; V was cut back by 4 bases and J by 8 bases. The CDR3 loop spans 13 amino acids. CDR3 nucleotides: TGCGCCAGCAGCCAAGAGCGGGGTTATGAGCAGTTCTTC. Translated, it gives CASSQERGYEQFF.

The chain couples TRBV4-1 to TRBJ1-4, with D unclear. The V gene's germline CDR1 is MGHRA and CDR2 YSYEKL. CDR3 size: 15 residues. V lost 0 bases and J 3 bases, leaving 8 bases between the germline ends. The CDR3 here is CASSQDRLPNEKLFF. The CDR3 nucleotides read TGCGCCAGCAGCCAAGATAGATTGCCTAATGAAAAACTGTTTTTT.

V is TRBV6-1 and J is TRBJ1-5; D gene uncertain. CDR3 length: 16 amino acids. The germline V gene encodes CDR1 MNHNS and CDR2 SASEGT. The V and J ends lost 1 base and 4 bases respectively, with 14 bases between them. The CDR3 is CASSEGALTGNQPQHF. CDR3 coding DNA: TGTGCCAGCAGTGAAGGGGCATTAACGGGAAATCAGCCCCAGCATTTT.

About this clone itself: Other DNA sequences in this sample translate to the same CDR3. The chain links TRBV28 to TRBJ1-5; D uncertain. The CDR3 has 15 amino acids. V shed 6 bases and J shed 0 bases, with 12 bases lying between them. Germline assignment: CDR1 MDHEN and CDR2 SYDVKM. The CDR3 here is CASSPDGYSNQPQHF. Written as DNA, the CDR3 is TGTGCCAGCAGCCCCGACGGATATAGCAATCAGCCCCAGCATTTT.

This clone was recorded once. CDR3 in amino acids: CASSLRSGSPDEQFF. CDR3 sequence (DNA): TGCGCCAGCAGCTTGCGGAGCGGGAGTCCGGATGAGCAGTTCTTC. The chain couples TRBV5-1 to TRBJ2-1; 8 nucleotides line up with TRBD2. V was pared by 1 base and J by 8 bases, with 8 bases of the junction left unmatched. The V gene's germline CDR1 is SGHRS and CDR2 YFSETQ. The CDR3 contains 15 residues.

This clone is a singleton in its sample. V gene TRBV19 combines with J gene TRBJ2-5; 10 positions match TRBD2. The V and J ends lost 0 bases and 4 bases, in that order; junction bases with no gene match: 5. There are 16 residues in the CDR3. Germline CDR1 is LNHDA and CDR2 is SQIVND (reference sequence). The CDR3 here is CASSIEGSGGSETQYF. CDR3 in DNA: TGTGCCAGTAGTATAGAAGGTAGCGGGGGGTCAGAGACCCAGTACTTC.

This chain links TRBV15 with TRBJ2-7, with D possibly being TRBD2 (5 bases). The germline CDR1 and CDR2 sequences are LNHNV and YYDKDF (reference sequence). This CDR3 spans 14 amino acids. Between the trimmed V and J ends, which lost 4 bases and 1 base, there was a span of 11 bases. The CDR3 protein is CATSKRERSYEQYF. The CDR3, as DNA: TGTGCCACCAGCAAGAGGGAGCGGTCCTACGAGCAGTACTTC. Complete variable domain (other parts from reference TRBV15 and TRBJ2-7): DAMVIQNPRYQVTQFGKPVTLSCSQTLNHNVMYWYQQKSSQAPKLLFHYYDKDFNNEADTPDNFQSRRPNTSFCFLDIRSPGLGDTAMYLCATSKRERSYEQYFGPGTRLTVT.

The chain has TRBV20-1 and TRBJ2-7; D ambiguous. Germline CDR1 DFQATT, CDR2 SNEGSKA (reference sequence). The CDR3 extends over 11 amino acids. Trimming removed 3 bases at V and 6 bases at J, with 9 bases between. The CDR3 nucleotides read TGCAGTGCTAGCCATATGGCCGAGCAGTACTTC. Translated, it gives CSASHMAEQYF.

V usage is TRBV5-6 and J usage is TRBJ2-3; tentative D call: TRBD2 (5 bases). Germline CDR1 is SGHDT and CDR2 is YYEEEE. V gave up 3 bases and J gave up 4 bases, with 6 bases separating them. The CDR3 loop spans 12 amino acids. CDR3 residues: CASSSRADTQYF. CDR3 coding DNA: TGTGCCAGCAGCTCGAGGGCAGATACGCAGTATTTT.

The gene calls are TRBV7-2 and TRBJ2-5; 8 bases line up with TRBD2. Germline V gene sequence: CDR1 SGHTA, CDR2 FQGNSA. Germline trimming cut 5 bases from V and 5 bases from J; bases unmatched to any gene: 4. The CDR3 covers 13 residues. The CDR3 spells CASSLSGSETQYF. CDR3 nucleotide sequence: TGTGCCAGCAGCCTCAGCGGGAGTGAGACCCAGTACTTC.